This T cell receptor beta chain stems from a study of ipilimumab plus nivolumab after autologous stem cell transplantation. The wider study: Median doses per patient: a few ipilimumab, under 10 nivolumab.

The V and J ends lost 2 bases and 5 bases respectively, with 11 bases between them. The CDR3 is 13 amino acids. Germline CDR1 and CDR2: SGHKS and YYEKEE (reference sequence). Only in-frame clones appear in the TCRdb table, and some are missing; sequencing was by immunoSEQ multiplex PCR. In the table there are approximately 18,000 clones, around 80% of which are singletons. Ipilimumab, 1 mg/kg, started 14 to 28 days after autologous transplant. Through week 26, nivolumab 3 mg/kg IV was given weeks 1, 4, 7, 10, then biweekly. The specimen was PBMCs, collected in a trial of ipilimumab plus nivolumab as post-transplant consolidation. The V gene is TRBV5-5, the J gene TRBJ2-7; tentatively, D is TRBD2 (5 bases). The origin of this receptor is a male donor with diffuse large B-cell lymphoma. The CDR3 here is CASSFLPGNEQYF. In DNA, the CDR3 is TGTGCCAGCAGCTTTCTACCGGGGAACGAGCAGTACTTC. Supplemented by reference TRBV5-5 and TRBJ2-7, the full variable domain reads DAGVTQSPTHLIKTRGQQVTLRCSPISGHKSVSWYQQVLGQGPQFIFQYYEKEERGRGNFPDRFSARQFPNYSSELNVNALLLGDSALYLCASSFLPGNEQYFGPGTRLTVT.